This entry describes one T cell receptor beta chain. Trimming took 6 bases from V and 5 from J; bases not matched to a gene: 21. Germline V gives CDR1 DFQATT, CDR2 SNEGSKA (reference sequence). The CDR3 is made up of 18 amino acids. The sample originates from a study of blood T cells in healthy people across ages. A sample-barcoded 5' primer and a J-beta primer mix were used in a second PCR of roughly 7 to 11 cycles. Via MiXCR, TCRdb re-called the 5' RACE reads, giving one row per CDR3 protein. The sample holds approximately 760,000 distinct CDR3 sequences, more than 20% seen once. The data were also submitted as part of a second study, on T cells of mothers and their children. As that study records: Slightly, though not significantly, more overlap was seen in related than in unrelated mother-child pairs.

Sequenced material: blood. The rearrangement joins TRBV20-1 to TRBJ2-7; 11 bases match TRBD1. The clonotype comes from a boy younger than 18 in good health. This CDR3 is CSAHTGQGARFHRDEQYF. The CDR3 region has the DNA TGCAGTGCACATACCGGACAGGGGGCAAGATTTCACAGAGACGAGCAGTACTTC.